This TCR beta chain is drawn from a study of T cells in Graves' hyperthyroidism and ophthalmopathy. The authors deemed Graves' hyperthyroidism stable absent ophthalmopathy progression within 18 months. Together with thyroid ultrasound, orbital computed tomography, serum thyroxine and TRAb, clinical symptoms were used for diagnoses. Findings and caveats of the study: Ophthalmopathy was separated from stable hyperthyroidism by a 13 V-J model. Most clonotypes expanded in thyroid above 0.001 were likewise present in blood.

There were TCR beta CDR3 regions amplified from RNA transcripts. Initially, a first-round RT-PCR of the TCR CDR3 employed the HTBI primer set. TCRdb re-called the multiplex PCR reads through MiXCR, storing one row per CDR3 protein. This sample has some 50,000 distinct CDR3 sequences, with roughly 50% found just once. Germline values: CDR1 DFQATT, CDR2 SNEGSKA (reference sequence). The CDR3 runs 13 residues. Unmatched junction bases numbered 6, after V lost 3 bases and J lost 4 bases. To note about this clonotype: Antigen unknown.

Sequenced: peripheral blood or thyroid tissue (not recorded which). The V call is TRBV20-1, the J call TRBJ2-7, with TRBD1 matching 7 bases. This receptor was obtained from a man between 18 and 35 years old with Graves' hyperthyroidism. The CDR3 reads CSARTGTEYEQYF. The CDR3 DNA follows: TGCAGTGCTAGGACCGGGACAGAGTACGAGCAGTACTTC.